The source of this T cell receptor beta chain is a study of T cells in Graves' hyperthyroidism and ophthalmopathy. This clonotype was picked up many times. This CDR3 spans 14 amino acids. Trimming pared 3 bases from V and 2 bases from J, leaving 10 bases between. The germline CDR1 and CDR2 sequences are MNHNS and SASEGT. Amplification of TCR beta CDR3 regions used RNA as the template. Researchers ran a first-round RT-PCR on the TCR CDR3 using the HTBI primer set. TCRdb itself ran the multiplex PCR reads through MiXCR, one entry per CDR3 protein. The sample carries roughly 500,000 distinct CDR3 sequences, approximately 25% recorded once.

J is TRBJ1-1 and V is TRBV6-1; D not resolved. The receptor comes from a woman in her twenties or thirties with Graves' ophthalmopathy. The sample consisted of blood. This CDR3 is CASSDQNPNTEAFF. The CDR3 nucleotides read TGTGCCAGCAGTGACCAAAATCCCAACACTGAAGCTTTCTTT.